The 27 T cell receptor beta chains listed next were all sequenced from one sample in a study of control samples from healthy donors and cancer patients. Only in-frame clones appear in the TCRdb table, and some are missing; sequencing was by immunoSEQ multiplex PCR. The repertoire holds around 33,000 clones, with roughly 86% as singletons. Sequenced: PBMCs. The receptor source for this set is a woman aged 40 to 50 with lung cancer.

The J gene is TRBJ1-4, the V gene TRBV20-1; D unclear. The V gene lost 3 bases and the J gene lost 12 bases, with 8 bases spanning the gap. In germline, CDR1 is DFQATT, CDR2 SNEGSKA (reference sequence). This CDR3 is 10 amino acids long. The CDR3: CSASKRELFF. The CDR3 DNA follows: TGCAGTGCTAGTAAGCGGGAACTGTTTTTT.

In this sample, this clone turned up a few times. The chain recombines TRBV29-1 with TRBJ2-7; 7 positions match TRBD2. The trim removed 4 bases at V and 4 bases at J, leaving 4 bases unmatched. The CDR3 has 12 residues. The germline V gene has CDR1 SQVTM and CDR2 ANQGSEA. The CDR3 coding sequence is TGCAGCGTTGGTGCTAGCGGATACGAGCAGTACTTC. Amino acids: CSVGASGYEQYF.

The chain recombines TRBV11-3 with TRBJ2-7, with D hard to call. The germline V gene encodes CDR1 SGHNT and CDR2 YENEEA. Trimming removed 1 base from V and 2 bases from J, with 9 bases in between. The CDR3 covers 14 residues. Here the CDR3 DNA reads TGTGCCAGCAGCTTAGTGGCATCCACCTACGAGCAGTACTTC. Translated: CASSLVASTYEQYF.

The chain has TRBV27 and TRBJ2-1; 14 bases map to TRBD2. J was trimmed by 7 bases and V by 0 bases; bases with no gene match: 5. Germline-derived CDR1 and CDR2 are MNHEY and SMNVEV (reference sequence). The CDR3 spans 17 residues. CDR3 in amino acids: CASSLSGLAGVWNEQFF. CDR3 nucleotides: TGTGCCAGCAGTTTATCGGGACTAGCGGGGGTATGGAATGAGCAGTTCTTC.

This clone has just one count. CDR3 sequence reads: CASSYPTGGHGYTF. CDR3 sequence (DNA): TGTGCCAGCAGCTATCCCACAGGGGGCCATGGCTACACCTTC. The chain couples TRBV7-2 to TRBJ1-2, with 9 bases fitting TRBD1. V gave up 4 bases and J gave up 6 bases; unmatched junction bases: 6. CDR1 and CDR2 (germline): SGHTA, FQGNSA. CDR3 size: 14 residues.

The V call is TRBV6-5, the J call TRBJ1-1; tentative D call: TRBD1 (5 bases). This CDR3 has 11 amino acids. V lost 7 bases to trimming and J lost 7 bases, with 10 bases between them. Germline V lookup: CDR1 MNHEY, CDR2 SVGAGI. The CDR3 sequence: CASTQGVEAFF. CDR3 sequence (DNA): TGTGCCAGCACCCAAGGGGTTGAAGCTTTCTTT.

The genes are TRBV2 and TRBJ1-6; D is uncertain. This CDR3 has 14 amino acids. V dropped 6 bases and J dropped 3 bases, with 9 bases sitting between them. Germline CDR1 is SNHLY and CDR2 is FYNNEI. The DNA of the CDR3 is TGTGCCAGCAGCCGGGGTATCTATAATTCACCCCTCCACTTT. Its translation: CASSRGIYNSPLHF.

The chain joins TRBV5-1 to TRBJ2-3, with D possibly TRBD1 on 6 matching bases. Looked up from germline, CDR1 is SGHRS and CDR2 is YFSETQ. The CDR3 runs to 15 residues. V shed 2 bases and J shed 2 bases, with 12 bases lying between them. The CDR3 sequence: CASSFGTSFTDTQYF. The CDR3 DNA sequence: TGCGCCAGCAGCTTTGGGACATCCTTCACAGATACGCAGTATTTT.

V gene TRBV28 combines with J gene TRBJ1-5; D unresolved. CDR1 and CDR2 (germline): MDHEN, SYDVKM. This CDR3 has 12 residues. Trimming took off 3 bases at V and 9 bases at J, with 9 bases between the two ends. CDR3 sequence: CASSLGYRPQHF. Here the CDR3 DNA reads TGTGCCAGCAGTTTGGGGTATCGGCCCCAGCATTTT.

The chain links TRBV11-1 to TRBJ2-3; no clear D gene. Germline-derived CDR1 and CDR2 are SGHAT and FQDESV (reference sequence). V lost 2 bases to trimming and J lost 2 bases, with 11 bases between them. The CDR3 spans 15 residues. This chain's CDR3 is CASSLMATITDTQYF. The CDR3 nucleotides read TGTGCCAGCAGCTTAATGGCGACCATCACAGATACGCAGTATTTT.

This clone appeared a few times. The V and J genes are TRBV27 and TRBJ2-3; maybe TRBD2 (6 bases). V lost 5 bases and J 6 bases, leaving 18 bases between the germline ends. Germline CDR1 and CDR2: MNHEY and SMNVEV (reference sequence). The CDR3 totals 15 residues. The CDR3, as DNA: TGTGCCAGCAGTCTCGGAGGACTACTCCCGGATACGCAGTATTTT. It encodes CASSLGGLLPDTQYF.

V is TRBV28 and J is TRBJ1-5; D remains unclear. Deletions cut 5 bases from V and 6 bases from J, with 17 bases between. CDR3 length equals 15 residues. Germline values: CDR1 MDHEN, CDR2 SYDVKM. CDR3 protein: CASSLGSGVGQPQHF. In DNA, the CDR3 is TGTGCCAGCAGTCTCGGTAGCGGGGTCGGTCAGCCCCAGCATTTT.

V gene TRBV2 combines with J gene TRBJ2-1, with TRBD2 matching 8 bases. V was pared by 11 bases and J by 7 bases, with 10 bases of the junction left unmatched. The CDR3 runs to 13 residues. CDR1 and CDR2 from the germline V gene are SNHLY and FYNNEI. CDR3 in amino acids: CACNGGARNEQFF. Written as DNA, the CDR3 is TGTGCCTGTAACGGGGGGGCTAGAAATGAGCAGTTCTTC.

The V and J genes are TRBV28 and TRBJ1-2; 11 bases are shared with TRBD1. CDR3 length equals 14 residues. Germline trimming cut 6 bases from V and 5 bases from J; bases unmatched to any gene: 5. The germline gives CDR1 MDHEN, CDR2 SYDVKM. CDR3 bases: TGTGCCAGCAGCTGGGACAGGGGGTGGTATGGCTACACCTTC. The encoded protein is CASSWDRGWYGYTF.

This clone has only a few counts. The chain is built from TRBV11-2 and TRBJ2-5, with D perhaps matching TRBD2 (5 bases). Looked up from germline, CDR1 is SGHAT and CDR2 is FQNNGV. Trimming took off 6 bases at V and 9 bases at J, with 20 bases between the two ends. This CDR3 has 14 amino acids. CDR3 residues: CASRSPGRIGAQYF. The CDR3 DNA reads TGTGCCAGCAGATCACCCGGTAGGATCGGGGCCCAGTACTTC.

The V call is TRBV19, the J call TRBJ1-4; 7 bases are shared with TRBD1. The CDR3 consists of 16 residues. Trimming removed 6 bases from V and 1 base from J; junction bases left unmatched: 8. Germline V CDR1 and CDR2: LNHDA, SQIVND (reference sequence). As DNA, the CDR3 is TGTGCCAGTAGAAACGACAGGGTCGGAACTAATGAAAAACTGTTTTTT. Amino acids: CASRNDRVGTNEKLFF.

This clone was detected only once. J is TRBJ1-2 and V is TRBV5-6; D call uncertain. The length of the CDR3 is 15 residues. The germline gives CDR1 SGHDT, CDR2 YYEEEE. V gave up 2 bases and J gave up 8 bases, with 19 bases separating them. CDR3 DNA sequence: TGTGCCAGCAGCTTCCCCGGAGAGGCCTATAAAGGCTACACCTTC. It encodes CASSFPGEAYKGYTF.

CDR3 DNA sequence: TGTGCCAGCAGTTACCGGGGACAGGGCCCTGAGCAGTTCTTC. It yields the protein CASSYRGQGPEQFF. The chain links TRBV27 to TRBJ2-1; 9 bases line up with TRBD1. The CDR3 consists of 14 residues. The V gene's germline CDR1 is MNHEY and CDR2 SMNVEV (reference sequence). J gave up 9 bases and V 4 bases, and 7 bases lay outside the gene matches.

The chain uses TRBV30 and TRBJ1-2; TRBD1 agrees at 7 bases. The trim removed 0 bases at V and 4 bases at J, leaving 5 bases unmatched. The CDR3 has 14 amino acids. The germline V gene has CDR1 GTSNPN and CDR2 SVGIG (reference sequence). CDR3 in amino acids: CAWSVQGRGYGYTF. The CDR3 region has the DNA TGTGCCTGGAGTGTACAGGGGAGGGGCTATGGCTACACCTTC.

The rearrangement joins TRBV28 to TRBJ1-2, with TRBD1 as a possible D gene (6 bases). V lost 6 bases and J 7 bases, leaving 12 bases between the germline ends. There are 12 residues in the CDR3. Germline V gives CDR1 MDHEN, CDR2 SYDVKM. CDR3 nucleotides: TGTGCCAGCAGCATACAGGGCCTTGGCTACACCTTC. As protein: CASSIQGLGYTF.

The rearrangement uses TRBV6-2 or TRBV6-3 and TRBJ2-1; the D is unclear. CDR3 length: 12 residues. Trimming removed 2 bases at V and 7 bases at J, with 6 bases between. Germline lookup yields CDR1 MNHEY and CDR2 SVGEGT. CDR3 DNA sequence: TGTGCCAGCAGTTACCCAGAGAATGAGCAGTTCTTC. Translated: CASSYPENEQFF.

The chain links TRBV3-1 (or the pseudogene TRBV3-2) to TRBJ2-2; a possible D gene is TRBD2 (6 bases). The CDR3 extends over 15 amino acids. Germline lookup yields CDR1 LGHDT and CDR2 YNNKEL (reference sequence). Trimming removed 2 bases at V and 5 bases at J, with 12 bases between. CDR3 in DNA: TGTGCCAGCAGCCAAACCGCGGGGATAACCGGGGAGCTGTTTTTT. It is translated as CASSQTAGITGELFF.

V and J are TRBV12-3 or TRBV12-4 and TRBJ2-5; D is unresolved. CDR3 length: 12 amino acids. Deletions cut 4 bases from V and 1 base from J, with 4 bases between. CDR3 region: CASSYTQETQYF. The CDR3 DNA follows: TGTGCCAGCAGTTATACCCAAGAGACCCAGTACTTC.

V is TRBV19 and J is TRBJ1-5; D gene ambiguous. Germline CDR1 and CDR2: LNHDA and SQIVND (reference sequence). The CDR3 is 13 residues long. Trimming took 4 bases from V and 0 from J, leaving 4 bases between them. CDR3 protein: CASSTNSNQPQHF. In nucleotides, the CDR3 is TGTGCCAGTAGTACCAATAGCAATCAGCCCCAGCATTTT.

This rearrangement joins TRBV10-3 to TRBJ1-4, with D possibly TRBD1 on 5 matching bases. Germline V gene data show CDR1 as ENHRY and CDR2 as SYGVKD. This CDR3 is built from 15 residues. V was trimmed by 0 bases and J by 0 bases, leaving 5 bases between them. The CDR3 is CAISESGATNEKLFF. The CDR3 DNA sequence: TGTGCCATCAGTGAGTCAGGGGCAACTAATGAAAAACTGTTTTTT.

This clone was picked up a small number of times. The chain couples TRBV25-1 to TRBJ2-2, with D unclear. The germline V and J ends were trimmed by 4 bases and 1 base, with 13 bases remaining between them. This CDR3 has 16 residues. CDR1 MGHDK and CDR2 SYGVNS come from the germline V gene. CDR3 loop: CASSVSITENTGELFF. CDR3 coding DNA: TGTGCCAGCAGTGTTTCCATTACAGAGAACACCGGGGAGCTGTTTTTT.

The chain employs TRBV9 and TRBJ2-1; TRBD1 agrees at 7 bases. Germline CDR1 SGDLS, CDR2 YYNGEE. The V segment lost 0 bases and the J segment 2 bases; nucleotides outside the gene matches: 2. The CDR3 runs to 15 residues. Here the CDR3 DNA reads TGTGCCAGCAGCGTAGTCCAGGGGGCCTACAATGAGCAGTTCTTC. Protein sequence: CASSVVQGAYNEQFF.